This paragraph reports one TCR beta chain. Its antigen is currently unknown. These data originate in a study of T cells in Graves' hyperthyroidism and ophthalmopathy. RNA transcripts provided the source from which TCR beta CDR3 regions were amplified. A set of HTBI primers served as the primers for a first-round RT-PCR of the TCR CDR3. One entry per CDR3 protein, called by TCRdb with MiXCR from the multiplex PCR reads. This sample has around 580,000 distinct CDR3 sequences, with around 42% found just once. Germline V CDR1 and CDR2: LNHNV, YYDKDF (reference sequence). The CDR3 spans 15 residues. V lost 3 bases and J lost 5, with 13 bases in between. Findings and caveats of the study: A 13 V-J signature model discriminated ophthalmopathy versus stable hyperthyroidism. Model predictions of ophthalmopathy came a median 6.5 months before onset.

The hyperthyroidism was newly diagnosed and had lasted under 2 months; the patients were aged 18 to 65. In making diagnoses, clinical symptoms, serum thyroxine and TRAb, thyroid ultrasound and orbital computed tomography were all used. The V gene is TRBV15, the J gene TRBJ2-2, with D perhaps matching TRBD1 or TRBD2 (5 bases each). The source of this sequence is a young woman with Graves' hyperthyroidism. The sample comprised peripheral blood or thyroid tissue (not recorded which). The CDR3 region has the DNA TGTGCCACCAGCAGCCAAGAGGGGAGAACCGGGGAGCTGTTTTTT. This sequence encodes CATSSQEGRTGELFF.